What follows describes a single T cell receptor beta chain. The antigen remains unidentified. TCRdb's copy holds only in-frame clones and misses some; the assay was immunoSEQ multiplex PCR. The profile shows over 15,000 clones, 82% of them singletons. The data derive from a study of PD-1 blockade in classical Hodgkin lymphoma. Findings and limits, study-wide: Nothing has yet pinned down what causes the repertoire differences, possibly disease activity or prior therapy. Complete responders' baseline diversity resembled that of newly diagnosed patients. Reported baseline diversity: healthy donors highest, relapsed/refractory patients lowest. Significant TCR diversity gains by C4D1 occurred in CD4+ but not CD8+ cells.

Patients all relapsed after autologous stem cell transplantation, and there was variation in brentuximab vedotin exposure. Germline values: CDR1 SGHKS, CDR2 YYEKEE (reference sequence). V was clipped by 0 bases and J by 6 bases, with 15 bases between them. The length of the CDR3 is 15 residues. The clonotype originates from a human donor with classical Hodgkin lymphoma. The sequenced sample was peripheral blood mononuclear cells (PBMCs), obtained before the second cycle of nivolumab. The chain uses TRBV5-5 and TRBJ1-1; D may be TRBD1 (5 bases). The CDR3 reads CASSLGGLGGAEAFF. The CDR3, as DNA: TGTGCCAGCAGCTTGGGAGGCTTGGGGGGAGCTGAAGCTTTCTTT.